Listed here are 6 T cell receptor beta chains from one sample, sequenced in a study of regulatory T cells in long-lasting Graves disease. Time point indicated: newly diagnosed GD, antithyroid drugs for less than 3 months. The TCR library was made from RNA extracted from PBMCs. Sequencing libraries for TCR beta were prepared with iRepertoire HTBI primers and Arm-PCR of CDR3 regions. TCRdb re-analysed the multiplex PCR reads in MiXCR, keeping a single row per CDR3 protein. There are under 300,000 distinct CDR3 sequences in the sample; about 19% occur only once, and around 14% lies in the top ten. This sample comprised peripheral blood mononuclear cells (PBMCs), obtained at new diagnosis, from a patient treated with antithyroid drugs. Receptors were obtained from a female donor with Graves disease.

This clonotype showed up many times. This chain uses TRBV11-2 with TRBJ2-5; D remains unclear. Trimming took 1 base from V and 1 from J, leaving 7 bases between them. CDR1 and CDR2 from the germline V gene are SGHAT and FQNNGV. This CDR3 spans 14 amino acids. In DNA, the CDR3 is TGTGCCAGCAGCTTAGGGCTGACCCAAGAGACCCAGTACTTC. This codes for CASSLGLTQETQYF.

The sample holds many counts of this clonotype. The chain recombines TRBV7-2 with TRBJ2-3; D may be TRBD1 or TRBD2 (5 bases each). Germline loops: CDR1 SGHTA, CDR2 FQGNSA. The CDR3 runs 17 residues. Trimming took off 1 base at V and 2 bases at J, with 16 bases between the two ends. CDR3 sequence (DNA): TGTGCCAGCAGCTTAGGGGGACCGTACTACTACACAGATACGCAGTATTTT. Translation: CASSLGGPYYYTDTQYF.

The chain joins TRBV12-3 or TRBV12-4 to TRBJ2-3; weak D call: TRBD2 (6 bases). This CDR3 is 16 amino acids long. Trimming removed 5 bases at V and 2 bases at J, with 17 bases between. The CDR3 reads CASSHGGQTFTDTQYF. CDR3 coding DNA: TGTGCCAGCAGTCACGGGGGTCAGACCTTCACAGATACGCAGTATTTT.

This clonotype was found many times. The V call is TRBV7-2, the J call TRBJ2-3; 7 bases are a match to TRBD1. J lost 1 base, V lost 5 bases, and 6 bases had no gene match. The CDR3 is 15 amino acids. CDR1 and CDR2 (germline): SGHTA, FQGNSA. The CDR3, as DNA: TGTGCCAGCAGCGAACAGGGGACCCGCACAGATACGCAGTATTTT. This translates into CASSEQGTRTDTQYF.

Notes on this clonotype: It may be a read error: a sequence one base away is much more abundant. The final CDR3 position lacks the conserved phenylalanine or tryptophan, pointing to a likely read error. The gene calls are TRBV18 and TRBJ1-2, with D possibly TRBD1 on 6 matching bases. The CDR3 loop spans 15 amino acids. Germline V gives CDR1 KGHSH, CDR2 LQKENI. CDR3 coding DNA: TGTGCCAGCTCGCCACCGGCAACAGGGCCGGGGGGCTACACCCTC. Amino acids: CASSPPATGPGGYTL.

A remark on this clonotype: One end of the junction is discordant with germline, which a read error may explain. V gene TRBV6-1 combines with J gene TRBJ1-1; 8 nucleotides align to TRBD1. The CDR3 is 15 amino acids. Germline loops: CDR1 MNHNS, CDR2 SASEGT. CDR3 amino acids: CVSSPQAGGVTEAFF. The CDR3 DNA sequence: TGTGTCAGCAGTCCCCAGGCAGGGGGCGTCACTGAAGCTTTCTTT.